These 7 T cell receptor beta chains share one sample of origin, sequenced in a study of brain T cells in children with intractable seizures. TCRdb's table, derived via immunoSEQ multiplex PCR, lists solely in-frame clones and lacks some. Among some 62,000 clones listed, roughly 95% were seen once. Sequenced material: peripheral blood, taken at surgery. The receptors come from a boy less than two years old with focal cortical dysplasia and intractable seizures.

The CDR3 is CASSEREIAFF. The CDR3 DNA follows: TGTGCCAGCAGCGAACGGGAGATAGCGTTCTTC. The rearrangement links TRBV7-2 to TRBJ2-1; possibly TRBD2 for D (6 bases). Germline V gives CDR1 SGHTA, CDR2 FQGNSA. This CDR3 has 11 amino acids. V was clipped by 5 bases and J by 15 bases, with 14 bases between them.

The rearrangement links TRBV5-5 to TRBJ2-2; D might be TRBD2 (7 bases). With 1 base removed from V and 5 bases from J, the gap between germline ends came to 12 bases. Germline V gives CDR1 SGHKS, CDR2 YYEKEE (reference sequence). The CDR3 covers 15 residues. The CDR3 is CASSLIGGLTGELFF. CDR3 DNA sequence: TGTGCCAGCAGCTTGATCGGGGGGCTTACCGGGGAGCTGTTTTTT.

This sequence joins TRBV28 and TRBJ2-3; the D gene is possibly TRBD1 (8 bases). The V gene's germline CDR1 is MDHEN and CDR2 SYDVKM. There are 17 residues in the CDR3. V dropped 9 bases and J dropped 4 bases, with 26 bases sitting between them. CDR3 sequence (DNA): TGTGCCAGTATCTCGGGGGGATGGACAGGGAAAGCAGATACGCAGTATTTT. Translating gives CASISGGWTGKADTQYF.

The rearrangement links TRBV27 to TRBJ2-1; 10 bases match TRBD2. V trimming: 4 bases; J trimming: 4 bases; junction bases outside the gene matches: 7. This CDR3 region has 16 residues. Germline V CDR1 and CDR2: MNHEY, SMNVEV (reference sequence). CDR3 residues: CASSSWTSGFYNEQFF. The DNA for the CDR3 is TGTGCCAGCAGTTCCTGGACTAGCGGTTTTTACAATGAGCAGTTCTTC.

The genes are TRBV12-2 and TRBJ2-7. TRBV12-2 has pseudogene status. The CDR3 consists of 13 residues. The CDR3 region is CASRLAPRYEQYF. The CDR3 DNA reads as TGTGCAAGTCGCTTAGCGCCCCGCTACGAGCAGTACTTC.

This clone has a single count. This chain joins TRBV29-1 and TRBJ2-1, with TRBD1 identical over 7 bases. Looked up from germline, CDR1 is SQVTM and CDR2 is ANQGSEA. This CDR3 has 13 amino acids. With 7 bases clipped from V and 4 bases from J, the junction kept 7 bases outside the gene matches. The CDR3 protein is CSEWDSEYNEQFF. As DNA, the CDR3 is TGCAGCGAATGGGACAGCGAATACAATGAGCAGTTCTTC.

The CDR3 protein is CASSQGYRLNQPQHF. Written as DNA, the CDR3 is TGTGCCAGCAGCCAGGGCTACAGGTTAAATCAGCCCCAGCATTTT. This chain joins TRBV4-2 and TRBJ1-5; D possibly corresponds to TRBD1 (5 bases). V lost 3 bases and J lost 4, with 13 bases in between. There are 15 residues in the CDR3. The germline CDR1 and CDR2 sequences are LGHNA and YNFKEQ.